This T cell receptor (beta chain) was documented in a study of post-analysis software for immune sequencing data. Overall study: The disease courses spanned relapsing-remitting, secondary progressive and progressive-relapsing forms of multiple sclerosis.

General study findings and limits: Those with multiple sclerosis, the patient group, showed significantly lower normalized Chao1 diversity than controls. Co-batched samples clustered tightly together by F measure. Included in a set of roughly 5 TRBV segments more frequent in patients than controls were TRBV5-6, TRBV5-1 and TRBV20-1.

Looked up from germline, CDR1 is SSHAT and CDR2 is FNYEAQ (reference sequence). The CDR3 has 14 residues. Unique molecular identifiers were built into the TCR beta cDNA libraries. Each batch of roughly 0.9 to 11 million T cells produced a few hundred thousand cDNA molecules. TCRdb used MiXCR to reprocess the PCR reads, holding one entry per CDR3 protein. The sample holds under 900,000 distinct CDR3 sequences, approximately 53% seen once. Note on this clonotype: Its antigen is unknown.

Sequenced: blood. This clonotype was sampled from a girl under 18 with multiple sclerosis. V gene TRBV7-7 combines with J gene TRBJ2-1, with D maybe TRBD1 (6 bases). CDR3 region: CAKRPGHLRNEQFF. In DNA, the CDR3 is TGTGCAAAGAGGCCGGGACACTTGCGTAATGAGCAGTTCTTC.